This T cell receptor beta chain was recovered during a study of OX40 agonist ivuxolimab in advanced cancers. Study details: At 0.01 to 10 mg/kg, ivuxolimab was administered intravenously to patients every 2 weeks.

Assay: immunoSEQ multiplex PCR; the TCRdb copy retains only in-frame clones and omits some. Here the sample spans about 74,000 clones, around 86% being singletons. As regards this clone: Its antigen remains unidentified.

Sampling times: baseline, cycle 4 day 1, cycle 7 day 1. Study-level results: Undetermined was the antigen specificity of the expanded peripheral T cells. On average, a greater number of expanded clones characterised CD8+ T cells relative to CD4+.

The receptor comes from an adult with an advanced solid tumor such as melanoma, head and neck, liver or kidney cancer. This specimen was CD4+ or CD8+ T cells sorted from blood, taken in a trial of the OX40 agonist ivuxolimab.

The CDR3 bases are TGTGCCAGCAGTTACTCGACATACGGAAACACCATATATTTT. Its protein product is CASSYSTYGNTIYF. This sequence joins TRBV6-5 and TRBJ1-3; no firm D call. CDR1 is MNHEY and CDR2 is SVGAGI in the germline V gene. This CDR3 spans 14 amino acids. Trimming left V 0 bases short and J 4 bases short, with 7 bases between.